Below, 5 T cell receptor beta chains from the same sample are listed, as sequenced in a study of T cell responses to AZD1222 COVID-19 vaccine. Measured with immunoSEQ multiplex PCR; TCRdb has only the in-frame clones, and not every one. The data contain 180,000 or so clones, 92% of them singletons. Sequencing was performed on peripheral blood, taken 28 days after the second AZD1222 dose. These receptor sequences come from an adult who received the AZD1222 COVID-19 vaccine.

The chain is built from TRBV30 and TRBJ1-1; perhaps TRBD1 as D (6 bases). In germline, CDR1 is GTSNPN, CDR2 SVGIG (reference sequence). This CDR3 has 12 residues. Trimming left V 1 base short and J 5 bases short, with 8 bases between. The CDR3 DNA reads TGTGCCTGGAGTGAGGGGGGGACTGAAGCTTTCTTT. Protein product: CAWSEGGTEAFF.

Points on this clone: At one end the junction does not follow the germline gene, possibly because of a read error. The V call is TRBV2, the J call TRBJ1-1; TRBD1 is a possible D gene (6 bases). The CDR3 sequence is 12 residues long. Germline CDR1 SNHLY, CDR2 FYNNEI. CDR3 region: CAGRGENTEAFF. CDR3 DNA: TGTGCCGGCAGGGGCGAAAACACTGAAGCTTTCTTT. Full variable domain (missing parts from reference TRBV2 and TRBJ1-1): EPEVTQTPSHQVTQMGQEVILRCVPISNHLYFYWYRQILGQKVEFLVSFYNNEISEKSEIFDDQFSVERPDGSNFTLKIRSTKLEDSAMYFCAGRGENTEAFFGQGTRLTVV.

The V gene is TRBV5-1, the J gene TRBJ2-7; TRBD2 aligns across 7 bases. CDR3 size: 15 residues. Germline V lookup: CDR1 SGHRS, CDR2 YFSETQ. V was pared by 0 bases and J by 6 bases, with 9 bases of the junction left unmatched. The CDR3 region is CASSLDSGIYLEQYF. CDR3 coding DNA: TGCGCCAGCAGCTTGGACAGCGGGATTTATCTCGAGCAGTACTTC.

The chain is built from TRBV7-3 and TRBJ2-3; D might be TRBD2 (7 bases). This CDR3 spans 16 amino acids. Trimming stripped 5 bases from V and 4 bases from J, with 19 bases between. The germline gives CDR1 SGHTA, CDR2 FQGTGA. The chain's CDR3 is CASSPGAGASPDTQYF. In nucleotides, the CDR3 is TGTGCCAGCAGCCCAGGGGCGGGAGCCTCCCCAGATACGCAGTATTTT.

CDR3 coding DNA: TGTGCCAGCAGTTCAGTCAGGGGAGTCGGAAACACCATATATTTT. This codes for CASSSVRGVGNTIYF. V usage is TRBV6-9 and J usage is TRBJ1-3; D may be TRBD1 (6 bases). Trimming pared 4 bases from V and 4 bases from J, leaving 14 bases between. Looked up from germline, CDR1 is MNHGY and CDR2 is SVAAGI. The CDR3 runs 15 residues.